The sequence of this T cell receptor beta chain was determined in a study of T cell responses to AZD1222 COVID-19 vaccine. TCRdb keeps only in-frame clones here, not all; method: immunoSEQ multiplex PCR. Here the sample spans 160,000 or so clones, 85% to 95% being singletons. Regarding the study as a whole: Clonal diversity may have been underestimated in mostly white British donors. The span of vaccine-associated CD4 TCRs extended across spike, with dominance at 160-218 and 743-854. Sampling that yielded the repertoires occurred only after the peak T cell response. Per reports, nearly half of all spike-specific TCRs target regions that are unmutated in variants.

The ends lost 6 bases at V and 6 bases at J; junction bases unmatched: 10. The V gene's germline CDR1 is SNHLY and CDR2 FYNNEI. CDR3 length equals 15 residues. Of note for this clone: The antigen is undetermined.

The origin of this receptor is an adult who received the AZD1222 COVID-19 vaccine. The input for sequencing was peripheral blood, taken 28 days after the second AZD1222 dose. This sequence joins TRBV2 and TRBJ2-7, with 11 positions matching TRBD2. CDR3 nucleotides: TGTGCCAGCAGGAGGACTAGCGGGTCTCCTACCGAGCAGTACTTC. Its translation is CASRRTSGSPTEQYF.